This paragraph reports one TCR beta chain. The antigen it binds to is not known. Within one base of it there is no much larger clone, and no base qualities were kept. RNA was extracted using the RNeasy kit, and about 0.45 to 1 ug of the RNA was reverse transcribed with random hexamers. The immunoSEQ multiplex PCR assay, which covers 54 Vbeta and 13 Jbeta segments, was used to amplify TCR beta CDR3 regions. To correct PCR amplification bias, a synthetic template baseline was used for both primer optimization and computational correction. As for how the authors treated the data: Reads were assigned to V, D and J genes according to IMGT and analyzed in immunoSEQ Analyzer, with only productive sequences retained. Clonality was calculated as one minus the Shannon entropy normalized by log2 of the number of productive unique sequences. For each patient and control, public and private clones were evaluated among the 100 most prevalent clones. Clones were defined as Susac-specific if absent from the healthy and MS cohorts, from 900 to 1,200 published viral clones and from other ImmuneACCESS disease sequences. The raw public reads went through TCRdb reprocessing: fastp at Q25, MiXCR clone calling, in-frame beta chains kept. Rows with one shared CDR3 protein collapse into an entry with the most common genes and DNA. TCRdb's processing, not the authors', yielded these V and J calls. In this sample the table shows approximately 100,000 distinct CDR3 sequences, 85% to 95% of which occur a single time. Roughly 0.15% of the sample is taken by the ten largest.

Peripheral blood CD8+ and CD4+ T cells from healthy donors, Susac syndrome patients and multiple sclerosis patients were profiled by high-throughput TCR beta sequencing. Healthy donors were included as age- and sex-matched controls. Bulk CD8+ and CD4+ T cells were purified by magnetic negative isolation, while CD8+ TEMRA cells were enriched using FACS. Blood was drawn into EDTA tubes, processed within 24 hours, and PBMCs were isolated by density gradient centrifugation. PBMCs destined for TCR sequencing were cryopreserved in liquid nitrogen and later thawed in a 37 °C water bath. The sorted or isolated CD4+, CD8+ and CD8+ TEMRA cells reached a purity of at least 90%. The germline V gene encodes CDR1 SGHRS and CDR2 YFSETQ. V and J are trimmed by 1 base and 5 bases, and the gene matches miss 9 bases of the junction. The CDR3 numbers 16 residues from cysteine through phenylalanine. The DNA shown is the 48-base CDR3, in frame from base 1.

The data were obtained in a study of CD8 T cells in Susac syndrome (dated by TCRdb to 2018 to 2020). Notes on the research overall: The study used repertoire sequencing to test whether antigen drove CD8+ T cell activation and differentiation in Susac syndrome. Overall study outcomes, separate from this receptor: The number of individuals in the TCR sequencing and HLA analysis was recognized as being relatively small.

Material for sequencing was CD4+ T cells from PBMCs. Here the chain combines TRBV5-1 and TRBJ1-2; 9 central nucleotides agree with TRBD1. This clonotype was sampled from a human donor in good health. The DNA sequence follows: TGCGCCAGCAGCTTGAGGGAACAGGGGGCGATGTATGGCTACACCTTC. It codes for CASSLREQGAMYGYTF.